One and the same sample provided the 25 T cell receptor beta chains below, sequenced in a study of blood T cell repertoires in COVID-19. The assay was immunoSEQ multiplex PCR, and TCRdb's table has in-frame clones only and misses some. The sample yields about 22,000 clones, about 88% seen once. The sequenced sample was peripheral blood. The source is a human donor with active COVID-19. The donor label of this sample is uncertain.

The rearrangement joins TRBV5-4 to TRBJ2-5, with a tentative D call TRBD1 (6 bases). V was clipped by 2 bases and J by 7 bases, with 21 bases between them. The V gene's germline CDR1 is SGHNT and CDR2 YYREEE (reference sequence). CDR3 length equals 16 residues. CDR3 loop: CASSLPRDKKEGTQYF. CDR3 in DNA: TGTGCCAGCAGCTTACCCCGGGACAAGAAAGAGGGGACCCAGTACTTC.

V gene TRBV27 combines with J gene TRBJ2-5; D is perhaps TRBD1 (5 bases). Germline CDR1 MNHEY, CDR2 SMNVEV (reference sequence). CDR3 length: 13 residues. V was trimmed by 2 bases and J by 3 bases, leaving 7 bases between them. The CDR3 DNA reads as TGTGCCAGCAGTTTAAGGGGTGAAGAGACCCAGTACTTC. Translating it yields CASSLRGEETQYF.

On this clone itself: At one of its ends the junction is not consistent with the germline gene, which may arise from a read error. The V and J genes are TRBV3-1 (or the pseudogene TRBV3-2) and TRBJ2-7, with a tentative D call TRBD1 (5 bases). Germline V gene data show CDR1 as LGHDT and CDR2 as YNNKEL (reference sequence). CDR3 length: 11 amino acids. The CDR3 reads CASSQERTLAF. The CDR3 coding sequence is TGTGCCAGCAGCCAAGAACGGACACTCGCCTTC.

The chain joins TRBV4-2 to TRBJ2-5; a possible D gene is TRBD2 (6 bases). The CDR3 spans 15 residues. In germline, CDR1 is LGHNA, CDR2 YNFKEQ. V lost 0 bases, J lost 2 bases, and 10 bases lay in between. CDR3 residues: CASSQDPGLQETQYF. In DNA form, the CDR3 reads TGTGCCAGCAGCCAAGATCCAGGACTACAAGAGACCCAGTACTTC.

The genes are TRBV19 and TRBJ2-2, with D unclear. The germline V gene encodes CDR1 LNHDA and CDR2 SQIVND (reference sequence). CDR3 length: 15 residues. V was shortened by 2 bases and J by 0 bases, with 7 bases between the two germline ends. CDR3 loop: CASSISPANTGELFF. The CDR3, as DNA: TGTGCCAGTAGTATATCCCCGGCGAACACCGGGGAGCTGTTTTTT.

The chain uses TRBV6-2 or TRBV6-3 and TRBJ2-4; D is possibly TRBD1 (6 bases). The CDR3 has 17 amino acids. Trimming shortened V by 2 bases and J by 1 base, and 15 bases separated the two germline ends. Per the germline V gene, CDR1 is MNHEY and CDR2 is SVGEGT. The CDR3 loop reads CASSYASQGSAKNIQYF. The CDR3 DNA reads TGTGCCAGCAGTTACGCCTCACAGGGATCGGCCAAAAACATTCAGTACTTC.

The chain uses TRBV6-6 and TRBJ1-6; a possible D gene is TRBD1 (6 bases). The CDR3 totals 16 residues. Germline V gene data show CDR1 as MNHNY and CDR2 as SVGAGI (reference sequence). V was pared by 2 bases and J by 5 bases, with 13 bases between. CDR3 amino acids: CASSYDQGSNNSPLHF. CDR3 DNA: TGTGCCAGCAGTTACGATCAGGGGAGTAATAATTCACCCCTCCACTTT.

The chain is built from TRBV6-5 and TRBJ1-1, with D unresolved. The CDR3 loop spans 15 amino acids. Germline assignment: CDR1 MNHEY and CDR2 SVGAGI. Between the trimmed V and J ends, which lost 6 bases and 3 bases, there was a span of 17 bases. The CDR3, as DNA: TGTGCCAGCAGCGCAGGATTGTTGATGGACACTGAAGCTTTCTTT. This codes for CASSAGLLMDTEAFF.

The V call is TRBV19, the J call TRBJ2-5; 16 nucleotides agree with TRBD2. The V and J ends lost 3 bases and 1 base, in that order; junction bases with no gene match: 11. Germline-derived CDR1 and CDR2 are LNHDA and SQIVND (reference sequence). The CDR3 covers 20 residues. CDR3 in DNA: TGTGCCAGTAGTATGGGACTAGCGGGAGGGGGGGTCGTGGGCCAAGAGACCCAGTACTTC. Residues: CASSMGLAGGGVVGQETQYF.

The J gene is TRBJ1-5, the V gene TRBV11-3, with D tentatively TRBD1 (6 bases). Germline V gene sequence: CDR1 SGHNT, CDR2 YENEEA. V was trimmed by 4 bases and J by 13 bases, leaving 32 bases between them. The CDR3 length is 18 residues. CDR3: CASSSDGGGAMAITVQHF. As DNA, the CDR3 is TGTGCCAGCAGCTCGGACGGGGGGGGCGCAATGGCAATCACCGTTCAGCATTTT.

The chain links TRBV5-1 to TRBJ2-3; 10 nucleotides match TRBD1. There are 14 residues in the CDR3. Germline V gene data show CDR1 as SGHRS and CDR2 as YFSETQ. The V gene end was trimmed by 4 bases and the J gene end by 1 base; junction bases not matched to a gene: 0. Here the CDR3 DNA reads TGCGCCAGCAGCGGGACAGGGGGCACAGATACGCAGTATTTT. It specifies CASSGTGGTDTQYF.

This sequence joins TRBV5-4 and TRBJ2-1; 7 bases map to TRBD1. This CDR3 region has 12 residues. With V trimmed by 4 bases and J by 9 bases, 4 bases remained unmatched. Per the germline V gene, CDR1 is SGHNT and CDR2 is YYREEE (reference sequence). The DNA for the CDR3 is TGTGCCAGCAGCCCACCAGGGGGTGAGCAGTTCTTC. It is translated as CASSPPGGEQFF.

V gene TRBV11-1 combines with J gene TRBJ2-7, with D possibly TRBD1 on 6 matching bases. CDR1 is SGHAT and CDR2 is FQDESV in the germline V gene (reference sequence). The V end lost 4 bases, the J end lost 3 bases, and 7 bases lay between the germline ends. The CDR3 runs to 12 residues. CDR3 sequence: CASSSDSYEQYF. The CDR3 region has the DNA TGTGCCAGCAGCTCGGACAGCTACGAGCAGTACTTC.

The chain is built from TRBV6-2 or TRBV6-3 and TRBJ2-3, with unresolved D. CDR1 and CDR2 (germline): MNHEY, SVGEGT. Trimming pared 1 base from V and 2 bases from J, leaving 16 bases between. The CDR3 covers 17 residues. CDR3 nucleotides: TGTGCCAGCAGTTACTTTGTGGGCCGGTCCATCACAGATACGCAGTATTTT. This translates into CASSYFVGRSITDTQYF.

The chain combines TRBV11-2 with TRBJ2-7; 14 bases are a match to TRBD2. The CDR3 is 19 residues long. The V gene end was trimmed by 2 bases and the J gene end by 3 bases; junction bases not matched to a gene: 12. The germline V gene has CDR1 SGHAT and CDR2 FQNNGV. The CDR3 sequence: CASSLPLSGTSGGYYEQYF. Written as DNA, the CDR3 is TGTGCCAGCAGCTTACCGCTATCCGGGACTAGCGGGGGTTACTACGAGCAGTACTTC.

The V gene is TRBV28, the J gene TRBJ1-1, with a tentative D call TRBD1 (5 bases). The CDR3 length is 13 residues. V lost 6 bases to trimming and J lost 8 bases, with 16 bases between them. CDR1 is MDHEN, CDR2 SYDVKM, per germline. The CDR3: CASSTREKNEAFF. The CDR3 DNA reads as TGTGCCAGCAGCACCAGGGAAAAGAACGAAGCTTTCTTT.

The chain employs TRBV7-2 and TRBJ2-7; 7 nucleotides agree with TRBD1. This CDR3 is 14 amino acids long. V lost 4 bases to trimming and J lost 0 bases; unmatched junction nucleotides: 3. Germline loops: CDR1 SGHTA, CDR2 FQGNSA. CDR3 protein: CASSSRGPSYEQYF. DNA for the CDR3: TGTGCCAGCAGCTCTAGGGGGCCCTCCTACGAGCAGTACTTC.

This chain's CDR3 is CASSYADSYEQYF. DNA for the CDR3: TGTGCCAGCAGTTACGCGGACAGCTACGAGCAGTACTTC. The J gene is TRBJ2-7, the V gene TRBV6-2 or TRBV6-3; D is possibly TRBD1 (6 bases). The CDR3 consists of 13 residues. Germline-derived CDR1 and CDR2 are MNHEY and SVGEGT. Trimming removed 2 bases from V and 3 bases from J, with 8 bases in between.

The DNA of the CDR3 is TGCGCCAGCAGCCAAGTTTTAAGGGGTCCAGATACGCAGTATTTT. Its protein is CASSQVLRGPDTQYF. J is TRBJ2-3 and V is TRBV4-1; tentative D call: TRBD1 (5 bases). CDR3 size: 15 residues. Deletions cut 1 base from V and 4 bases from J, with 12 bases between. Germline-derived CDR1 and CDR2 are MGHRA and YSYEKL.

The J gene is TRBJ2-2, the V gene TRBV4-3; 8 nucleotides agree with TRBD2. The junction had 8 bases not matched to a gene; V was cut back by 0 bases and J by 5 bases. The CDR3 extends over 17 amino acids. From germline, CDR1 is LGHNA and CDR2 YSLEER. As DNA, the CDR3 is TGCGCCAGCAGCCAAGATTTTTCGGGGGGGTTAACCGGGGAGCTGTTTTTT. The encoded protein is CASSQDFSGGLTGELFF.

This clone is a singleton in its sample. The gene calls are TRBV28 and TRBJ2-1; a possible D gene is TRBD2 (6 bases). The CDR3 totals 13 residues. V was pared by 6 bases and J by 9 bases, with 15 bases between. Looked up from germline, CDR1 is MDHEN and CDR2 is SYDVKM. CDR3: CASRIRLGGEQFF. The CDR3 region has the DNA TGTGCCAGCAGGATCCGATTGGGAGGTGAGCAGTTCTTC.

A few counts support this clone. V and J are TRBV5-1 and TRBJ1-1, with 7 positions matching TRBD1. The CDR3 spans 15 residues. The V segment lost 0 bases and the J segment 1 base; nucleotides outside the gene matches: 3. The germline V gene has CDR1 SGHRS and CDR2 YFSETQ. Here the CDR3 reads CASSLGTGWNTEAFF. In DNA form, the CDR3 reads TGCGCCAGCAGCTTGGGGACAGGATGGAACACTGAAGCTTTCTTT. Drawing the rest from reference TRBV5-1 and TRBJ1-1, the complete variable domain is KAGVTQTPRYLIKTRGQQVTLSCSPISGHRSVSWYQQTPGQGLQFLFEYFSETQRNKGNFPGRFSGRQFSNSRSEMNVSTLELGDSALYLCASSLGTGWNTEAFFGQGTRLTVV.

This clone was observed a single time. V and J are TRBV28 and TRBJ2-1, with 9 bases fitting TRBD2. This CDR3 comprises 14 residues. Germline V CDR1 and CDR2: MDHEN, SYDVKM. V lost 7 bases and J lost 5; bases outside the gene matches: 6. The CDR3 region is CASTAGGGDNEQFF. In nucleotides, the CDR3 is TGTGCCAGCACAGCGGGAGGAGGGGACAATGAGCAGTTCTTC.

This chain uses TRBV6-5 with TRBJ1-1; a weak D match, TRBD1 (6 bases). CDR1 is MNHEY, CDR2 SVGAGI, per germline. The CDR3 covers 11 residues. V was clipped by 8 bases and J by 13 bases, with 17 bases between them. CDR3: CASRWTEGIFF. In nucleotides, the CDR3 is TGTGCCAGCCGGTGGACAGAAGGGATTTTCTTT.

This clone was observed a few times. The gene calls are TRBV7-8 and TRBJ2-3, with D possibly matching TRBD2 (7 bases). The germline V gene encodes CDR1 SGHVS and CDR2 FQNEAQ. The CDR3 runs to 17 residues. V dropped 2 bases and J dropped 1 base, with 16 bases sitting between them. CDR3 residues: CASSLIGGGGGTDTQYF. DNA of the CDR3: TGTGCCAGCAGCTTAATCGGGGGAGGGGGTGGCACAGATACGCAGTATTTT. Combining the CDR3 with reference TRBV7-8 and TRBJ2-3 gives the whole variable domain GAGVSQSPRYKVAKRGQDVALRCDPISGHVSLFWYQQALGQGPEFLTYFQNEAQLDKSGLPSDRFFAERPEGSVSTLKIQRTQQEDSAVYLCASSLIGGGGGTDTQYFGPGTRLTVL.